The 13 T cell receptor beta chains below were found in one sample sequenced in a study of cytomegalovirus exposure and HLA in healthy donors. Amplification used 60 Vbeta primers and 13 Jbeta primers. Generated by immunoSEQ multiplex PCR, the TCRdb table keeps only in-frame clones and is missing some. The sample carries about 150,000 clones, around 74% recorded once. The material sequenced was PBMCs. These receptors were taken from a man aged 18 to 35 in good health and CMV-seronegative.

This clone was recorded once. This chain connects TRBV11-3 to TRBJ2-7, with D possibly being TRBD2 (6 bases). Germline-derived CDR1 and CDR2 are SGHNT and YENEEA. The CDR3 runs to 14 residues. V shed 5 bases and J shed 2 bases, with 13 bases lying between them. CDR3 loop: CASSAGGIPYEQYF. CDR3 nucleotides: TGTGCCAGCAGCGCTGGGGGGATCCCCTACGAGCAGTACTTC.

This clone was found a few times. The chain carries TRBV9 and TRBJ1-2; D unresolved. Deletions cut 4 bases from V and 8 bases from J, with 12 bases between. Germline V gene sequence: CDR1 SGDLS, CDR2 YYNGEE. The CDR3 loop spans 12 amino acids. CDR3 in DNA: TGTGCCAGCAGCCAAGGGAGCCGCGGCTACACCTTC. Protein sequence: CASSQGSRGYTF.

V and J are TRBV7-2 and TRBJ2-5; TRBD1 is a possible D gene (5 bases). Germline loops: CDR1 SGHTA, CDR2 FQGNSA. The V and J ends lost 4 bases and 2 bases respectively, with 14 bases between them. This CDR3 is 15 amino acids long. CDR3 DNA: TGTGCCAGCAGCTCGCAGGGAATGGGGCAAGAGACCCAGTACTTC. It specifies CASSSQGMGQETQYF. Together with reference TRBV7-2 and TRBJ2-5, the CDR3 gives the full variable domain: GAGVSQSPSNKVTEKGKDVELRCDPISGHTALYWYRQSLGQGLEFLIYFQGNSAPDKSGLPSDRFSAERTGGSVSTLTIQRTQQEDSAVYLCASSSQGMGQETQYFGPGTRLLVL.

The chain couples TRBV28 to TRBJ2-7; the match to TRBD2 covers 8 bases. Germline V lookup: CDR1 MDHEN, CDR2 SYDVKM. This CDR3 is built from 16 residues. V gave up 6 bases and J gave up 4 bases; unmatched junction bases: 14. This CDR3 is CASRSGGSFFLYEQYF. Written as DNA, the CDR3 is TGTGCCAGCAGGTCGGGGGGGTCCTTCTTCCTATACGAGCAGTACTTC.

The gene calls are TRBV30 and TRBJ1-1, with 9 bases identical to TRBD1. Germline-derived CDR1 and CDR2 are GTSNPN and SVGIG (reference sequence). With 4 bases clipped from V and 4 bases from J, the junction kept 7 bases outside the gene matches. The CDR3 has 14 residues. CDR3 sequence reads: CAWNTGGGFTEAFF. CDR3 in DNA: TGTGCCTGGAATACAGGGGGCGGGTTCACTGAAGCTTTCTTT.

The chain carries TRBV28 and TRBJ2-3; TRBD2 aligns across 7 bases. The CDR3 sequence is 16 residues long. Germline CDR1 reads MDHEN; CDR2 reads SYDVKM. The V segment lost 2 bases and the J segment 4 bases; nucleotides outside the gene matches: 9. The CDR3, as DNA: TGTGCCAGCAGTTTAGTGGGCGGGAGTCGTCCAGATACGCAGTATTTT. This gives the protein CASSLVGGSRPDTQYF.

This chain links TRBV7-6 with TRBJ2-2; TRBD2 matches 12 bases. Germline loops: CDR1 SGHVS, CDR2 FNYEAQ. After removal of 2 bases from V and 9 bases from J, the junction contained 10 bases not matched to a gene. This CDR3 contains 17 residues. DNA of the CDR3: TGTGCCAGCAGCTTAAGGACTAGCGGGACCGGAGGTCGGGAGCTGTTTTTT. Amino acids: CASSLRTSGTGGRELFF.

This clone was observed a handful of times. The rearrangement joins TRBV7-8 to TRBJ2-5; TRBD2 aligns across 11 bases. This CDR3 has 16 residues. Germline V lookup: CDR1 SGHVS, CDR2 FQNEAQ. J lost 1 base, V lost 5 bases, and 6 bases had no gene match. The CDR3 DNA follows: TGTGCCAGCAGCCTGAGACTAGCGGGGACCCAAGAGACCCAGTACTTC. It yields the protein CASSLRLAGTQETQYF.

V is TRBV5-1 and J is TRBJ2-2, with D maybe TRBD2 (5 bases). CDR1 and CDR2 (germline): SGHRS, YFSETQ. This CDR3 comprises 14 residues. The germline V and J ends were trimmed by 7 bases and 9 bases, with 19 bases remaining between them. DNA for the CDR3: TGCGCCAGCGGTCCTGGCGGGCTGGTCAGGGAGCTGTTTTTT. It is translated as CASGPGGLVRELFF. The full variable domain, rest sourced from reference TRBV5-1 and TRBJ2-2, is KAGVTQTPRYLIKTRGQQVTLSCSPISGHRSVSWYQQTPGQGLQFLFEYFSETQRNKGNFPGRFSGRQFSNSRSEMNVSTLELGDSALYLCASGPGGLVRELFFGEGSRLTVL.

The V and J genes are TRBV19 and TRBJ2-3; possibly TRBD1 for D (6 bases). CDR1 is LNHDA, CDR2 SQIVND, per germline (reference sequence). This CDR3 spans 12 amino acids. V lost 7 bases and J 9 bases, leaving 14 bases between the germline ends. The CDR3, as DNA: TGTGCCAGTACCTCGCCAGGGGAAACGCAGTATTTT. It codes for CASTSPGETQYF.

This clone was detected a few times. The genes are TRBV10-1 and TRBJ2-1; no definite D call. Germline V gives CDR1 WNHNN, CDR2 SYGVQD (reference sequence). The CDR3 length is 15 residues. V was trimmed by 3 bases and J by 9 bases, leaving 18 bases between them. DNA for the CDR3: TGCGCCAGCAGTGACCACGACTGGTTCCCGGGTGAGCAGTTCTTC. Protein sequence: CASSDHDWFPGEQFF.

The chain is built from TRBV19 and TRBJ1-2; TRBD1 matches 9 bases. V trimming: 6 bases; J trimming: 8 bases; junction bases outside the gene matches: 10. Germline CDR1 reads LNHDA; CDR2 reads SQIVND (reference sequence). The CDR3 runs to 14 residues. CDR3 amino acids: CASSTPGQGLGYTF. The CDR3 DNA follows: TGTGCCAGTAGCACTCCGGGACAGGGCCTGGGCTACACCTTC.

This clone has a single count. The rearrangement links TRBV6-1 to TRBJ2-6; TRBD1 is a possible D gene (5 bases). CDR3 length equals 13 residues. Trimming cost V 8 bases and J 3 bases, with 8 bases left between them. Germline V gene sequence: CDR1 MNHNS, CDR2 SASEGT. The CDR3 DNA reads TGTGCCAGCGGGGCAGGTGGGGCCAACGTCCTGACTTTC. This sequence encodes CASGAGGANVLTF.